These 31 T cell receptor beta chains were all obtained from the same sample, sequenced in a study of radiation and T cells in renal cell carcinoma. Libraries were prepared by immunoSEQ multiplex PCR; TCRdb keeps only in-frame clonotypes and omits some of them. The sample carries about 76,000 clones, 80% to 90% recorded once. As for time point: blood 4 weeks post-SBRT, at nephrectomy. Treatment reported: 15 Gy SBRT to primary tumor, nephrectomy 4 weeks later. Sequencing was performed on blood, taken from a patient whose treatment included radiotherapy and nephrectomy. All receptors derive from a woman aged 70-85 years with renal cell carcinoma.

The rearrangement joins TRBV7-3 to TRBJ2-1; 8 nucleotides agree with TRBD1. With V trimmed by 4 bases and J by 0 bases, 5 bases remained unmatched. The length of the CDR3 is 16 residues. CDR1 and CDR2 (germline): SGHTA, FQGTGA. As DNA, the CDR3 is TGTGCCAGCAGCTGGACAGGGAGTTTCTCCTACAATGAGCAGTTCTTC. Amino acids: CASSWTGSFSYNEQFF.

The V and J genes are TRBV5-4 and TRBJ2-5, with 9 bases fitting TRBD2. V lost 5 bases and J lost 4; bases outside the gene matches: 9. CDR1 and CDR2 (germline): SGHNT, YYREEE (reference sequence). This CDR3 region has 15 residues. The CDR3 DNA sequence: TGTGCCAGCAGTTTGACTAGCGGAATAGGAGAGACCCAGTACTTC. Translated: CASSLTSGIGETQYF.

The chain joins TRBV5-1 to TRBJ2-7; 7 bases fit TRBD1. CDR3 length: 15 residues. With V trimmed by 5 bases and J by 0 bases, 8 bases remained unmatched. Germline V CDR1 and CDR2: SGHRS, YFSETQ. CDR3: CASSSDRASSYEQYF. CDR3 in DNA: TGCGCCAGCAGTTCCGACAGGGCAAGCTCCTACGAGCAGTACTTC. Using reference TRBV5-1 and TRBJ2-7 for the parts outside the CDR3, the full variable domain is KAGVTQTPRYLIKTRGQQVTLSCSPISGHRSVSWYQQTPGQGLQFLFEYFSETQRNKGNFPGRFSGRQFSNSRSEMNVSTLELGDSALYLCASSSDRASSYEQYFGPGTRLTVT.

This chain connects TRBV6-1 to TRBJ1-5; the D gene is possibly TRBD1 (6 bases). Germline V gene lookup returns CDR1 MNHNS and CDR2 SASEGT. The CDR3 has 14 amino acids. Deletions cut 6 bases from V and 3 bases from J, with 12 bases between. CDR3 sequence reads: CASRDRTINQPQHF. The CDR3 DNA follows: TGTGCCAGCAGAGACAGGACTATCAATCAGCCCCAGCATTTT.

The V call is TRBV2, the J call TRBJ1-3; D possibly corresponds to TRBD1 (5 bases). The CDR3 is 15 amino acids. The germline V and J ends were trimmed by 2 bases and 0 bases, with 8 bases remaining between them. The germline gives CDR1 SNHLY, CDR2 FYNNEI. This CDR3 is CASSETRGSGNTIYF. In DNA, the CDR3 is TGTGCCAGCAGTGAAACAAGGGGCTCTGGAAACACCATATATTTT.

This clone was recorded once. The rearrangement joins TRBV6-1 to TRBJ1-5, with 9 bases matching TRBD1. This CDR3 spans 15 amino acids. Per germline, CDR1 MNHNS and CDR2 SASEGT. V lost 7 bases, J lost 11 bases, and 15 bases stayed unmatched. Here the CDR3 DNA reads TGTGCCAGCACTTTCGGACAGGGGCCACGTCTGGCCCAGCATTTT. Protein: CASTFGQGPRLAQHF.

This clone was counted a single time. V and J are TRBV11-3 and TRBJ2-1; 8 nucleotides align to TRBD1. This CDR3 has 15 amino acids. The germline gives CDR1 SGHNT, CDR2 YENEEA. Unmatched junction bases numbered 4, after V lost 5 bases and J lost 1 base. CDR3 loop: CASSPRQGSYNEQFF. The CDR3 bases are TGTGCCAGCAGCCCTAGACAGGGGTCCTACAATGAGCAGTTCTTC.

V gene TRBV28 combines with J gene TRBJ1-3; D gene unclear. Trimming left V 6 bases short and J 8 bases short, with 14 bases between. The CDR3 is 13 residues long. CDR1 and CDR2 from the germline V gene are MDHEN and SYDVKM. The DNA for the CDR3 is TGTGCCAGCAGCGATCCGGTTAGGGACACCATATATTTT. This encodes CASSDPVRDTIYF.

This chain uses TRBV28 with TRBJ1-5; 9 bases agree with TRBD1. With 5 bases clipped from V and 4 bases from J, the junction kept 9 bases outside the gene matches. The CDR3 has 16 residues. Germline V lookup: CDR1 MDHEN, CDR2 SYDVKM. CDR3 bases: TGTGCCAGCAGTCTCCGGGACAGGGTCAAAAATCAGCCCCAGCATTTT. Its translation: CASSLRDRVKNQPQHF.

The rearrangement joins TRBV7-2 to TRBJ2-7; D gene ambiguous. V gave up 1 base and J gave up 7 bases, with 8 bases separating them. Germline V CDR1 and CDR2: SGHTA, FQGNSA. The CDR3 runs to 12 residues. The CDR3 spells CASSLGTREQYF. CDR3 DNA sequence: TGTGCCAGCAGCTTAGGGACGAGAGAGCAGTACTTC. The complete variable domain, with remaining parts taken from reference TRBV7-2 and TRBJ2-7, reads GAGVSQSPSNKVTEKGKDVELRCDPISGHTALYWYRQSLGQGLEFLIYFQGNSAPDKSGLPSDRFSAERTGGSVSTLTIQRTQQEDSAVYLCASSLGTREQYFGPGTRLTVT.

The V call is TRBV6-1, the J call TRBJ2-3; 12 positions agree with TRBD2. The CDR3 consists of 15 residues. Germline V gene sequence: CDR1 MNHNS, CDR2 SASEGT. V lost 7 bases to trimming and J lost 2 bases; unmatched junction nucleotides: 4. CDR3 region: CASTGLAGTTDTQYF. The CDR3 bases are TGTGCCAGCACCGGACTAGCGGGGACCACAGATACGCAGTATTTT.

This clone has a handful of counts. V gene TRBV11-2 combines with J gene TRBJ2-2, with 13 bases fitting TRBD2. Unmatched junction bases numbered 1, after V lost 6 bases and J lost 0 bases. The CDR3 loop spans 16 amino acids. The V gene's germline CDR1 is SGHAT and CDR2 FQNNGV. The CDR3 DNA is TGTGCCAGCAGGGGACTAGCGGGGCCGAACACCGGGGAGCTGTTTTTT. It specifies CASRGLAGPNTGELFF.

This chain uses TRBV5-1 with TRBJ1-2; TRBD1 might be the D (6 bases). Germline V gives CDR1 SGHRS, CDR2 YFSETQ. Trimming shortened V by 0 bases and J by 4 bases, and 13 bases separated the two germline ends. The CDR3 loop spans 15 amino acids. The CDR3 DNA reads as TGCGCCAGCAGCTTGGAACCCCAGGACAGCTATGGCTACACCTTC. Protein: CASSLEPQDSYGYTF.

The chain is built from TRBV28 and TRBJ1-1; 9 bases agree with TRBD1. Unmatched junction bases numbered 5, after V lost 4 bases and J lost 5 bases. The CDR3 has 14 amino acids. CDR1 is MDHEN and CDR2 is SYDVKM in the germline V gene. Here the CDR3 reads CASSYRGRGTEAFF. CDR3 nucleotide sequence: TGTGCCAGCAGTTACAGGGGGCGGGGGACTGAAGCTTTCTTT. Filled out from reference TRBV28 and TRBJ1-1, the complete variable domain reads DVKVTQSSRYLVKRTGEKVFLECVQDMDHENMFWYRQDPGLGLRLIYFSYDVKMKEKGDIPEGYSVSREKKERFSLILESASTNQTSMYLCASSYRGRGTEAFFGQGTRLTVV.

The chain joins TRBV19 to TRBJ1-1; the D is unclear. Trimming stripped 9 bases from V and 1 base from J, with 12 bases between. Germline lookup yields CDR1 LNHDA and CDR2 SQIVND (reference sequence). The CDR3 is 13 residues long. This CDR3 reads CASRPLGNTEAFF. The CDR3 bases are TGTGCCAGCCGCCCATTGGGGAACACTGAAGCTTTCTTT.

The chain has TRBV4-3 and TRBJ2-1; maybe TRBD2 (6 bases). The CDR3 loop spans 16 amino acids. V lost 3 bases to trimming and J lost 6 bases, with 18 bases between them. Per germline, CDR1 LGHNA and CDR2 YSLEER. The CDR3 region is CASSQRGGMDFNEQFF. In DNA, the CDR3 is TGCGCCAGCAGCCAGAGGGGAGGTATGGATTTCAATGAGCAGTTCTTC.

The chain uses TRBV7-2 and TRBJ2-7; 11 positions match TRBD2. Trimming removed 1 base from V and 0 bases from J; junction bases left unmatched: 2. In germline, CDR1 is SGHTA, CDR2 FQGNSA. This CDR3 spans 16 amino acids. CDR3 sequence (DNA): TGTGCCAGCAGCTTAGGTCTAGCGGGGGGCTCCTACGAGCAGTACTTC. Protein: CASSLGLAGGSYEQYF.

The CDR3: CASSYTQGASYEQYF. The CDR3 nucleotides read TGTGCCAGCAGTTACACTCAGGGGGCCTCCTACGAGCAGTACTTC. This rearrangement joins TRBV6-5 to TRBJ2-7, with 8 bases that match TRBD1. Losses at the gene ends were 2 bases for V and 0 bases for J; bases not matched to a gene: 3. CDR3 length: 15 amino acids. CDR1 is MNHEY, CDR2 SVGAGI, per germline.

The chain is built from TRBV19 and TRBJ1-2, with a possible D match to TRBD1 (5 bases). Germline CDR1 reads LNHDA; CDR2 reads SQIVND (reference sequence). The CDR3 has 17 amino acids. V lost 1 base, J lost 3 bases, and 18 bases lay in between. As DNA, the CDR3 is TGTGCCAGTAGTATAGTGAGGGGAGGGCGAACGGACTATGGCTACACCTTC. The encoded protein is CASSIVRGGRTDYGYTF.

This chain joins TRBV19 and TRBJ2-2; 12 bases match TRBD1. V dropped 3 bases and J dropped 7; count of bases not matched to a gene: 6. Per germline, CDR1 LNHDA and CDR2 SQIVND (reference sequence). The CDR3 is 16 amino acids. The CDR3 spells CASSIPGQGAGGELFF. CDR3 DNA: TGTGCCAGTAGTATCCCGGGACAGGGGGCCGGCGGGGAGCTGTTTTTT.

The V call is TRBV4-2, the J call TRBJ2-7; 11 positions agree with TRBD1. The V segment lost 2 bases and the J segment 5 bases; nucleotides outside the gene matches: 8. The CDR3 consists of 16 residues. Germline assignment: CDR1 LGHNA and CDR2 YNFKEQ. CDR3 residues: CASSQFGQGAGNEQYF. CDR3 nucleotides: TGTGCCAGCAGCCAATTCGGACAGGGGGCAGGAAACGAGCAGTACTTC.

The chain links TRBV14 to TRBJ1-1; no clear D gene. Trimming removed 4 bases at V and 2 bases at J, with 11 bases between. The CDR3 extends over 14 amino acids. CDR1 and CDR2 from the germline V gene are SGHDN and FVKESK. The CDR3 sequence: CASSPKLLNTEAFF. In nucleotides, the CDR3 is TGTGCCAGCAGCCCCAAACTCTTAAACACTGAAGCTTTCTTT.

The genes are TRBV7-2 and TRBJ2-1, with 13 nucleotides matching TRBD2. The CDR3 is 18 amino acids. After removal of 5 bases from V and 7 bases from J, the junction contained 14 bases not matched to a gene. Germline V lookup: CDR1 SGHTA, CDR2 FQGNSA. CDR3 sequence: CASSTPGLAGYQRNEQFF. CDR3 in DNA: TGTGCCAGCAGCACCCCGGGACTAGCGGGGTATCAGAGGAATGAGCAGTTCTTC.

This chain uses TRBV28 with TRBJ1-2, with D maybe TRBD1 (6 bases). The CDR3 is 14 residues long. Germline V gene data show CDR1 as MDHEN and CDR2 as SYDVKM. V was trimmed by 6 bases and J by 4 bases, leaving 15 bases between them. The CDR3 nucleotides are TGTGCCAGCAGCCAGGGGTTCGGGAGCTATGGCTACACCTTC. As protein: CASSQGFGSYGYTF.

This rearrangement joins TRBV7-2 to TRBJ2-2; unclear D gene. The germline V gene has CDR1 SGHTA and CDR2 FQGNSA. This CDR3 spans 17 amino acids. V was pared by 1 base and J by 4 bases, with 16 bases between. The CDR3: CASSLGAGSTVTGELFF. DNA for the CDR3: TGTGCCAGCAGCTTAGGGGCAGGCTCAACGGTCACCGGGGAGCTGTTTTTT.

V and J are TRBV6-5 and TRBJ1-6; D is undetermined. Germline V gene sequence: CDR1 MNHEY, CDR2 SVGAGI. The CDR3 covers 14 residues. V lost 2 bases and J lost 14, with 16 bases in between. In nucleotides, the CDR3 is TGTGCCAGCAGTTACCTCCGCACGGGCGGCACCCTCCACTTT. Translation: CASSYLRTGGTLHF.

This clone was detected a few times. The chain links TRBV7-2 to TRBJ1-4; D remains ambiguous. The germline gives CDR1 SGHTA, CDR2 FQGNSA. The ends were cut back, 1 base at V and 0 bases at J, with 9 bases in the middle. The CDR3 totals 16 residues. In nucleotides, the CDR3 is TGTGCCAGCAGCTTAGGTCCGGCACCAACTAATGAAAAACTGTTTTTT. This encodes CASSLGPAPTNEKLFF.

Of note for this clone: A junction boundary mismatches the germline segment, possibly from a read error. The CDR3 is CASSILPLAGGAIF. CDR3 in DNA: TGCGCCAGCAGCATCTTACCCCTAGCGGGGGGCGCTATCTTC. The V call is TRBV5-1, the J call TRBJ2-4, with TRBD2 matching 11 bases. The germline CDR1 and CDR2 sequences are SGHRS and YFSETQ. The CDR3 runs to 14 residues.

The chain joins TRBV19 to TRBJ1-4; D uncertain. CDR3 length: 15 residues. CDR1 LNHDA and CDR2 SQIVND come from the germline V gene (reference sequence). Between the trimmed V and J ends, which lost 5 bases and 2 bases, there was a span of 12 bases. The DNA for the CDR3 is TGTGCCAGTAGTGACCGAATGAGGACTAATGAAAAACTGTTTTTT. It codes for CASSDRMRTNEKLFF.

This chain links TRBV7-9 with TRBJ1-6; 9 nucleotides agree with TRBD1. This CDR3 spans 15 amino acids. Per germline, CDR1 SEHNR and CDR2 FQNEAQ (reference sequence). The V gene end was trimmed by 6 bases and the J gene end by 7 bases; junction bases not matched to a gene: 7. CDR3 coding DNA: TGTGCCAGCAGTAATTTCGGGACAGGGAATTCACCCCTCCACTTT. As protein: CASSNFGTGNSPLHF.

The J gene is TRBJ2-3, the V gene TRBV27; 10 bases fit TRBD1. The CDR3 extends over 17 amino acids. V was pared by 2 bases and J by 5 bases, with 10 bases of the junction left unmatched. Germline V lookup: CDR1 MNHEY, CDR2 SMNVEV (reference sequence). The CDR3 region has the DNA TGTGCCAGCAGTTTAAACCCTGACAGGGGGCGCGGAGATACGCAGTATTTT. Amino acid sequence: CASSLNPDRGRGDTQYF.